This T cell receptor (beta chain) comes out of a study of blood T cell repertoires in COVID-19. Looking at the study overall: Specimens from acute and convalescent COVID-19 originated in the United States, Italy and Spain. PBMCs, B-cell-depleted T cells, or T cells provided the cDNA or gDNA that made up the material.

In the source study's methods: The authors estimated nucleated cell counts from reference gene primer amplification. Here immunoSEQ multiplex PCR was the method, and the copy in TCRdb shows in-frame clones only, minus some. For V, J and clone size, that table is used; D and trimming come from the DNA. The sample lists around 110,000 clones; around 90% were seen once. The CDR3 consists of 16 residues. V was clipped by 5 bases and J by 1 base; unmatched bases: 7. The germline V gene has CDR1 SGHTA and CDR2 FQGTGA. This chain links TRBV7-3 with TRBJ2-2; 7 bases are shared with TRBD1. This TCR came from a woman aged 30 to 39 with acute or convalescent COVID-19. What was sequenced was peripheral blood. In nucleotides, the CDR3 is TGTGCCAGCAGCCAGAGACAGGGTGGGAACACCGGGGAGCTGTTTTTT. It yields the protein CASSQRQGGNTGELFF.